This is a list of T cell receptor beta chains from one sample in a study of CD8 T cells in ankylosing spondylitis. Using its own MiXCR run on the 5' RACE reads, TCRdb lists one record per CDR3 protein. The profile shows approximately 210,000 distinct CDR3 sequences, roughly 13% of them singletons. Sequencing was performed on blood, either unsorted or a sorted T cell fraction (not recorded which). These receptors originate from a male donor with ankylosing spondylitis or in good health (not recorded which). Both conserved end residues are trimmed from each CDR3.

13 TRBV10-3 AISDGFSNTGELF
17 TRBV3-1 ASSQLTAADRARNVEQF
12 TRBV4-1 ASSQDPGFDEQF
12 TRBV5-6 ASSVYVIEYEAF
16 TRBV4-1 ASSPRTGLADLYNEQF
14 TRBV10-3 AISEPDQGYYNEQF
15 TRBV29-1 SVSGTSVRSSYNEQF
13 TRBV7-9 ASSFLGLEAGELF
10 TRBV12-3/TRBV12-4 ASSLVLPTQY
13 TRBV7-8 ASSLGTSSGNTIY
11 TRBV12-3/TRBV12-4 ASSLVESYEQY
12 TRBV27 ASTLLLGGHEQY
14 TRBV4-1 ASSQESLSASYEQY
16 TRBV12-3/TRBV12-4 ASSLPPVGRRGNTEAF
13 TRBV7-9 ASSLEDRVREEQY
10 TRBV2 ASSGANYGYT
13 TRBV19 ASSILAGVNNEQF
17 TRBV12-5 ASGLPAPALAVSTDTQY
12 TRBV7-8 ASSLVNNFYEQY
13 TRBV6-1 ASWRRQGNTGELF
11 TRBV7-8 ASSSGQYQPQH
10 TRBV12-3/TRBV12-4 ASKLAGNEQF
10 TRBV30 AWSSLDEKLF
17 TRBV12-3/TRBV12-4 ASSLFPMTSGASTDTQY
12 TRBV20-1 SLPGRRGISEQY